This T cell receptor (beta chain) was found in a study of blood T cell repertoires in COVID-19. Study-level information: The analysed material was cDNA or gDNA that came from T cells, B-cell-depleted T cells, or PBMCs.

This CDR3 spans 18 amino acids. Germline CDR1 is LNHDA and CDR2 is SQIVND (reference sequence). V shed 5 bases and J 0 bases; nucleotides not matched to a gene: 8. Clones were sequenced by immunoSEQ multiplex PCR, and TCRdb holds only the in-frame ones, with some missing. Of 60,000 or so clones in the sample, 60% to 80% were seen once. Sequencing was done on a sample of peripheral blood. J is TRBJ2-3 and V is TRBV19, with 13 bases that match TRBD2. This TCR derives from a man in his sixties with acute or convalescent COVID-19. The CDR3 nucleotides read TGTGCCAGTAGTTCGACTAGCGGGGGGCCAACTAGCACAGATACGCAGTATTTT. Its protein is CASSSTSGGPTSTDTQYF.